One and the same sample provided the 32 T cell receptor beta chains below, sequenced in a study of blood T cells in healthy people across ages. Alongside a J-beta primer mix, a sample-barcoded 5' primer served in a second PCR lasting about 7 to 12 cycles. Each CDR3 protein gets one entry after TCRdb re-called the 5' RACE reads with MiXCR. The data show about 320,000 distinct CDR3 sequences, roughly 26% seen once. The sequenced sample consisted of blood. The receptor source for this set is a woman aged 70 to 79 in good health.

The V call is TRBV19, the J call TRBJ1-5; D unclear. The CDR3 is made up of 14 amino acids. CDR1 and CDR2 (germline): LNHDA, SQIVND (reference sequence). With 4 bases removed from V and 0 bases from J, the gap between germline ends came to 7 bases. CDR3 amino acids: CASSRSNSNQPQHF. CDR3 sequence (DNA): TGTGCCAGTAGTAGGAGTAATAGCAATCAGCCCCAGCATTTT.

In its sample, this clonotype was seen a few times. The genes are TRBV2 and TRBJ2-1; 10 bases map to TRBD2. In germline, CDR1 is SNHLY, CDR2 FYNNEI. The CDR3 has 16 amino acids. With 7 bases clipped from V and 4 bases from J, the junction kept 10 bases outside the gene matches. The CDR3 DNA is TGTGCCAGCACTCGGACCGGGACTAGCGCTTACAATGAGCAGTTCTTC. It translates to CASTRTGTSAYNEQFF.

The CDR3, as DNA: TGTGCCAGCAGCCAATCAGAGAATTCACCCCTCCACTTT. The encoded protein is CASSQSENSPLHF. The genes are TRBV3-1 and TRBJ1-6; D gene uncertain. This CDR3 contains 13 residues. The germline V gene encodes CDR1 LGHDT and CDR2 YNNKEL (reference sequence). V gave up 2 bases and J gave up 7 bases, with 6 bases separating them. The variable domain in full, with the rest retrieved from reference TRBV3-1 and TRBJ1-6, is DTAVSQTPKYLVTQMGNDKSIKCEQNLGHDTMYWYKQDSKKFLKIMFSYNNKELIINETVPNRFSPKSPDKAHLNLHINSLELGDSAVYFCASSQSENSPLHFGNGTRLTVT.

This clonotype occurred a few times. The rearrangement uses TRBV2 and TRBJ1-1; D ambiguous. Germline V gene data show CDR1 as SNHLY and CDR2 as FYNNEI. This CDR3 spans 14 amino acids. Trimming left V 3 bases short and J 1 base short, with 9 bases between. The CDR3 DNA is TGTGCCAGCAGTGAGAAACTTTCGAACACTGAAGCTTTCTTT. It is translated as CASSEKLSNTEAFF. The full variable domain, its missing parts supplied by reference TRBV2 and TRBJ1-1, is EPEVTQTPSHQVTQMGQEVILRCVPISNHLYFYWYRQILGQKVEFLVSFYNNEISEKSEIFDDQFSVERPDGSNFTLKIRSTKLEDSAMYFCASSEKLSNTEAFFGQGTRLTVV.

The chain joins TRBV12-3 or TRBV12-4 to TRBJ2-3; D might be TRBD2 (5 bases). This CDR3 spans 15 amino acids. V was clipped by 5 bases and J by 1 base, with 13 bases between them. CDR3 in DNA: TGTGCCAGCAGTCACCGGACCGGGGGCACAGATACGCAGTATTTT. This gives the protein CASSHRTGGTDTQYF.

Details on this clonotype: Mismatch with germline at one junction end may stem from a read error. The chain employs TRBV6-5 and TRBJ2-2, with TRBD2 matching over 10 bases. CDR1 and CDR2 (germline): MNHEY, SVGAGI. The CDR3 is 16 amino acids. CDR3 DNA: TGTGCCAGCAGATACTTAGCGGGAGGCGTTACCGGGGAGCTGTTTTTT. Protein: CASRYLAGGVTGELFF.

This clonotype has only a few counts. The V gene is TRBV9, the J gene TRBJ1-1; weak D call: TRBD1 (5 bases). The CDR3 totals 15 residues. Trimming removed 0 bases at V and 1 base at J, with 10 bases between. CDR1 SGDLS and CDR2 YYNGEE come from the germline V gene. Written as DNA, the CDR3 is TGTGCCAGCAGCGTAGGGGCAGGGAGGAACACTGAAGCTTTCTTT. Translated: CASSVGAGRNTEAFF.

This clonotype has only a few counts. CDR3 sequence reads: CASSSGTGGSYGYTF. CDR3 DNA: TGTGCCAGCAGCTCCGGGACAGGGGGCAGCTATGGCTACACCTTC. The V and J genes are TRBV6-2 or TRBV6-3 and TRBJ1-2; 12 nucleotides align to TRBD1. The CDR3 has 15 amino acids. The trim removed 6 bases at V and 4 bases at J, leaving 6 bases unmatched. Germline CDR1 MNHEY, CDR2 SVGEGT.

This clonotype was counted many times. The V call is TRBV7-9, the J call TRBJ1-1, with 7 bases aligning to TRBD1. There are 12 residues in the CDR3. Trimming cost V 7 bases and J 8 bases; bases outside gene matches: 7. Germline V gives CDR1 SEHNR, CDR2 FQNEAQ (reference sequence). As DNA, the CDR3 is TGTGCCAGCAACCGAGGGACAGACGAAGCTTTCTTT. Residues: CASNRGTDEAFF.

In DNA, the CDR3 is TGTGCCAGCAGTTTCAAACAGAAAAATCAGCCCCAGCATTTT. This sequence encodes CASSFKQKNQPQHF. The gene calls are TRBV28 and TRBJ1-5; D uncertain. The CDR3 is made up of 14 amino acids. Trimming cost V 3 bases and J 4 bases, with 10 bases left between them. Looked up from germline, CDR1 is MDHEN and CDR2 is SYDVKM. Complete variable domain (other parts from reference TRBV28 and TRBJ1-5): DVKVTQSSRYLVKRTGEKVFLECVQDMDHENMFWYRQDPGLGLRLIYFSYDVKMKEKGDIPEGYSVSREKKERFSLILESASTNQTSMYLCASSFKQKNQPQHFGDGTRLSIL.

This clonotype has a handful of counts. V usage is TRBV4-1 and J usage is TRBJ2-5, with D perhaps assigned TRBD1 or TRBD2 (5 bases each). The DNA end favors TRBJ2-7, so the J call may be wrong. CDR3 size: 16 residues. Germline lookup yields CDR1 MGHRA and CDR2 YSYEKL. The CDR3 loop reads CASSQERDHRIYEQYF. CDR3 nucleotides: TGCGCCAGCAGCCAAGAAAGGGACCATAGGATCTACGAGCAGTACTTC.

This chain connects TRBV28 to TRBJ1-5; D is unclear. Deletions cut 8 bases from V and 1 base from J, with 12 bases between. This CDR3 contains 14 residues. Germline CDR1 is MDHEN and CDR2 is SYDVKM. The CDR3 nucleotides are TGTGCCAGCTGGGTGGGGTGGAGCAATCAGCCCCAGCATTTT. This encodes CASWVGWSNQPQHF.

This clonotype has only a few counts. The gene calls are TRBV7-9 and TRBJ2-4; 8 bases line up with TRBD1. The germline CDR1 and CDR2 sequences are SEHNR and FQNEAQ (reference sequence). V dropped 5 bases and J dropped 8; count of bases not matched to a gene: 11. The CDR3 is 15 amino acids. For the CDR3, the DNA is TGTGCCAGCAGCCCAACGACAGGGGTTGGTGACATTCAGTACTTC. It encodes CASSPTTGVGDIQYF.

The chain joins TRBV25-1 to TRBJ2-5; TRBD1 aligns across 7 bases. V lost 2 bases to trimming and J lost 5 bases; unmatched junction nucleotides: 5. The CDR3 is 14 amino acids. CDR1 is MGHDK, CDR2 SYGVNS, per germline. The CDR3 is CASSEDRVGETQYF. The CDR3 DNA reads TGTGCCAGCAGTGAAGACAGGGTGGGCGAGACCCAGTACTTC.

This clonotype has just a few counts. V usage is TRBV10-2 and J usage is TRBJ2-2, with D possibly matching TRBD1 (5 bases). The V and J ends lost 6 bases and 3 bases respectively, with 8 bases between them. This CDR3 contains 13 residues. CDR1 and CDR2 (germline): WSHSY, SAAADI. The CDR3 sequence is CASRGLDTGELFF. The CDR3 DNA sequence: TGCGCCAGCAGGGGGCTTGACACCGGGGAGCTGTTTTTT.

This clonotype was counted once. This chain uses TRBV5-8 with TRBJ1-2; 7 bases match TRBD1. V dropped 0 bases and J dropped 2; count of bases not matched to a gene: 7. This CDR3 is 16 amino acids long. Germline CDR1 is SGHTS and CDR2 is YDEGEE. CDR3 in DNA: TGTGCCAGCAGCTTGGCCTCAGGGGGGAGGAACTATGGCTACACCTTC. Translation: CASSLASGGRNYGYTF.

This clonotype has only one observation. The CDR3 protein is CASRSGGGIGETQYF. The DNA of the CDR3 is TGTGCCAGCAGGTCAGGGGGCGGGATTGGAGAGACCCAGTACTTC. The gene calls are TRBV28 and TRBJ2-5, with 8 bases identical to TRBD1. Germline values: CDR1 MDHEN, CDR2 SYDVKM. The J segment lost 4 bases and the V segment lost 6 bases, leaving 10 bases of the junction unmatched. The CDR3 is 15 amino acids.

This clonotype was detected only a few times. The chain has TRBV28 and TRBJ2-5, with TRBD2 matching over 10 bases. The CDR3 is made up of 18 amino acids. Germline lookup yields CDR1 MDHEN and CDR2 SYDVKM. Trimming cost V 4 bases and J 1 base; bases outside gene matches: 12. DNA for the CDR3: TGTGCCAGCAGTTCCTCGGGTGCTAGCGGGAGAACCCAAGAGACCCAGTACTTC. Translating gives CASSSSGASGRTQETQYF.

In this sample, this clonotype turned up a few times. The rearrangement uses TRBV2 and TRBJ2-5; the D call may be TRBD1 or TRBD2 (5 bases each). The J call may be faulty, since TRBJ2-7 better matches the DNA end. The CDR3 contains 14 residues. From germline, CDR1 is SNHLY and CDR2 FYNNEI. Here the CDR3 reads CASSPWGRDNEQYF. Written as DNA, the CDR3 is TGTGCCAGCAGTCCCTGGGGGAGAGACAACGAGCAGTACTTC.

The rearrangement links TRBV6-5 to TRBJ1-5, with D unresolved. Per germline, CDR1 MNHEY and CDR2 SVGAGI. Trimming cost V 4 bases and J 7 bases, with 14 bases left between them. The CDR3 length is 14 residues. The CDR3 DNA sequence: TGTGCCAGCAGTTCCCCGGGGAATGGACAGCCCCAGCATTTT. This sequence encodes CASSSPGNGQPQHF.

The chain is built from TRBV20-1 and TRBJ2-5; tentatively, D is TRBD1 (5 bases). Matching the DNA end better, TRBJ2-7 makes the J call doubtful. The CDR3 is 14 amino acids. CDR1 is DFQATT, CDR2 SNEGSKA, per germline (reference sequence). The CDR3 sequence is CSATDRSWDYEQYF. The CDR3 nucleotides are TGCAGTGCTACCGACAGATCCTGGGACTACGAGCAGTACTTC.

This clonotype appeared a few times. A much more abundant neighbour one base away suggests this may be a read error. V and J are TRBV28 and TRBJ2-5; 13 bases are shared with TRBD2. Germline V lookup: CDR1 MDHEN, CDR2 SYDVKM. CDR3 length: 14 amino acids. CDR3 nucleotides: TGTGCCAGCCAGACTAGCGGGAGGAGGGAGACCCGGTACTTC. Its translation: CASQTSGRRETRYF.

Comment on this clonotype: One end of the junction is discordant with germline, which a read error may explain. The genes are TRBV12-5 and TRBJ2-5, with D unresolved. Germline V gene lookup returns CDR1 LGHNT and CDR2 FRNRAP. This CDR3 region has 12 residues. In DNA form, the CDR3 reads TGTGCTAGTGGTTTGGGGCTGGGCTCCATTCGCTTC. The encoded protein is CASGLGLGSIRF. Supplemented by reference TRBV12-5 and TRBJ2-5, the full variable domain reads DARVTQTPRHKVTEMGQEVTMRCQPILGHNTVFWYRQTMMQGLELLAYFRNRAPLDDSGMPKDRFSAEMPDATLATLKIQPSEPRDSAVYFCASGLGLGSIRFGPGTRLLVL.

V gene TRBV7-9 combines with J gene TRBJ2-7, with D perhaps assigned TRBD1 or TRBD2 (6 bases each). Germline CDR1 SEHNR, CDR2 FQNEAQ (reference sequence). CDR3 length: 17 amino acids. The V end was cut by 1 base, the J end by 0 bases, with 16 bases between. CDR3 DNA: TGTGCCAGCAGCTTAGAGGGGGGTCGGGTTGGCTCCTACGAGCAGTACTTC. Its translation is CASSLEGGRVGSYEQYF. The variable domain in full, with the rest retrieved from reference TRBV7-9 and TRBJ2-7, is DTGVSQNPRHKITKRGQNVTFRCDPISEHNRLYWYRQTLGQGPEFLTYFQNEAQLEKSRLLSDRFSAERPKGSFSTLEIQRTEQGDSAMYLCASSLEGGRVGSYEQYFGPGTRLTVT.

This chain connects TRBV20-1 to TRBJ2-5, with a tentative D call TRBD2 (5 bases). The V end lost 8 bases, the J end lost 4 bases, and 11 bases lay between the germline ends. Per germline, CDR1 DFQATT and CDR2 SNEGSKA (reference sequence). The length of the CDR3 is 11 residues. CDR3 nucleotide sequence: TGCAGTATGGAGGACGGAGAGACCCAGTACTTC. It specifies CSMEDGETQYF.

This clonotype was seen a few times. The chain links TRBV6-5 to TRBJ1-6, with D tentatively TRBD1 (5 bases). The germline V and J ends were trimmed by 0 bases and 7 bases, with 7 bases remaining between them. CDR3 length: 14 amino acids. In germline, CDR1 is MNHEY, CDR2 SVGAGI. The CDR3 DNA sequence: TGTGCCAGCAGTTACTCGTACAGGAATTCACCCCTCCACTTT. This encodes CASSYSYRNSPLHF.

J is TRBJ2-7 and V is TRBV4-1, with TRBD2 identical over 9 bases. The CDR3 runs to 15 residues. Trimming cost V 6 bases and J 4 bases; bases outside gene matches: 10. CDR1 MGHRA and CDR2 YSYEKL come from the germline V gene. The CDR3 bases are TGCGCCAGCAGTCAACCGGGACTAGCCGGTTACGAGCAGTACTTC. Protein sequence: CASSQPGLAGYEQYF.

This clonotype occurred a few times. This chain uses TRBV28 with TRBJ1-2, with D possibly TRBD1 on 5 matching bases. The germline V and J ends were trimmed by 6 bases and 8 bases, with 13 bases remaining between them. This CDR3 comprises 12 residues. Germline CDR1 is MDHEN and CDR2 is SYDVKM. The chain's CDR3 is CASRGGVRGYTF. CDR3 DNA sequence: TGTGCCAGCAGGGGAGGGGTACGGGGCTACACCTTC.

The rearrangement uses TRBV3-1 and TRBJ2-5, with 9 bases aligning to TRBD2. TRBJ2-7 explains the end of the DNA better; the J call may be wrong. Looked up from germline, CDR1 is LGHDT and CDR2 is YNNKEL (reference sequence). This CDR3 comprises 15 residues. In DNA, the CDR3 is TGTGCCAGCAGCCTGACTAGCGGCAGAGACTACGAGCAGTACTTC. This encodes CASSLTSGRDYEQYF.

This clonotype has only a few counts. J is TRBJ2-5 and V is TRBV7-9; 7 bases line up with TRBD1. The CDR3 has 11 residues. Germline assignment: CDR1 SEHNR and CDR2 FQNEAQ (reference sequence). CDR3 sequence reads: CARGTEETQYF. The CDR3 region has the DNA TGTGCTAGGGGGACAGAAGAGACCCAGTACTTC.

CDR3: CASSLGGTSGITDTQYF. In DNA form, the CDR3 reads TGTGCCAGCAGCTTGGGCGGGACTAGCGGGATCACAGATACGCAGTATTTT. V and J are TRBV11-2 and TRBJ2-3; TRBD2 matches at 13 bases. The CDR3 extends over 17 amino acids. From germline, CDR1 is SGHAT and CDR2 FQNNGV. Unmatched junction bases numbered 5, after V lost 3 bases and J lost 2 bases.

A note on this clonotype: Since no conserved phenylalanine or tryptophan closes the CDR3, a read error is the likely cause. The chain has TRBV12-3 or TRBV12-4 and TRBJ1-1, with a tentative D call TRBD1 (6 bases). CDR3 length: 13 amino acids. Trimming took 6 bases from V and 7 from J, leaving 15 bases between them. CDR3: CASRTGQFDEAFS. The CDR3 region has the DNA TGTGCCAGCAGAACCGGACAGTTTGATGAAGCTTTCTCT.